Following are 25 T cell receptor beta chains from one sample sequenced in a study of tumor-infiltrating lymphocytes in primary liver carcinoma. cDNA specific to TCR beta was made from approximately 0.55 ug of total RNA, with a constant-region primer employed for priming. Libraries for TCR beta were built through three nested multiplex PCR rounds, which together made up a slightly modified ARM-PCR procedure. Researchers ran the first two PCR rounds for 9 to 10 cycles each with TRBV1-TRBV30 forward primers and a C-beta reverse primer. TCRdb independently ran MiXCR on the multiplex PCR reads; one entry per CDR3 protein. The sample holds about 120,000 distinct CDR3 sequences, approximately 71% seen once. Unsorted bulk tissue of about 20-31 mg yielded co-extracted RNA and DNA. Input material: tumor-adjacent normal liver tissue. Receptor source: a woman aged 55-69 years with primary liver carcinoma and hepatitis B virus infection.

This clonotype has a count of ten or more. The chain has TRBV28 and TRBJ2-5; no definite D call. Germline V gives CDR1 MDHEN, CDR2 SYDVKM. The CDR3 extends over 11 amino acids. Trimming left V 4 bases short and J 7 bases short, with 7 bases between. The CDR3 sequence is CASSSYGTQYF. The CDR3 DNA reads TGTGCCAGCAGTTCTTACGGGACCCAGTACTTC.

This clonotype was detected ten times or more. This may arise from a read error, as a much more abundant clone is one base away. The chain couples TRBV4-1 to TRBJ2-7, with 9 nucleotides matching TRBD1. Germline CDR1 and CDR2: MGHRA and YSYEKL. The V and J ends lost 6 bases and 3 bases, in that order; junction bases with no gene match: 6. This CDR3 is built from 14 residues. For the CDR3, the DNA is TGCGCCAGCAGTCCGACAGGGGGGCTCTACGAGCAGTACTTC. The encoded protein is CASSPTGGLYEQYF.

Points on this clonotype: Since a much larger clone is just one base distant, this may be a read error. The V gene is TRBV7-9, the J gene TRBJ2-5; D unresolved. Germline V gene sequence: CDR1 SEHNR, CDR2 FQNEAQ (reference sequence). Trimming took 5 bases from V and 0 from J, leaving 10 bases between them. The CDR3 spans 14 residues. The CDR3 sequence is CASSDLPDQETQYF. The CDR3 DNA follows: TGTGCCAGCAGCGACCTGCCGGACCAAGAGACCCAGTACTTC.

About this clonotype: It is likely a read error, because the conserved phenylalanine at the end of the CDR3 is missing. The DNA is left out, because the CDR3 cannot be placed on it with certainty; the CDR3 is given as TCRdb lists it. The rearrangement links TRBV11-1 to TRBJ2-7; the table's TRBD1 call for D was not verified on the DNA. With termini counted, the CDR3 has 15 amino acids. Per the germline V gene, CDR1 is SGHAT and CDR2 is FQDESV (reference sequence). CDR3 sequence reads: CASSSRTAGLREQYL.

About this clonotype: Because the CDR3 is missing its conserved closing phenylalanine or tryptophan, this is likely a read error. V is TRBV11-2 and J is TRBJ2-7, with TRBD2 matching over 8 bases. CDR1 SGHAT and CDR2 FQNNGV come from the germline V gene. The CDR3 runs 15 residues. The CDR3 DNA sequence: TGTGTCAGCAGCTTAGATAGGGGACTAGTTCACGAGCAGTACTCC. Protein product: CVSSLDRGLVHEQYS.

This clonotype was observed a few times. The chain recombines TRBV12-5 with TRBJ1-1, with 7 bases lining up with TRBD1. The length of the CDR3 is 14 residues. Germline lookup yields CDR1 LGHNT and CDR2 FRNRAP. The V gene end was trimmed by 6 bases and the J gene end by 2 bases; junction bases not matched to a gene: 6. CDR3 DNA: TGTGCTAGTGGCTCAGGGACAGATAACACTGAAGCTTTCTTT. Translation gives CASGSGTDNTEAFF. The full variable domain, in which reference TRBV12-5 and TRBJ1-1 provide the parts outside the CDR3, is DARVTQTPRHKVTEMGQEVTMRCQPILGHNTVFWYRQTMMQGLELLAYFRNRAPLDDSGMPKDRFSAEMPDATLATLKIQPSEPRDSAVYFCASGSGTDNTEAFFGQGTRLTVV.

A remark on this clonotype: A much larger clone sits a single nucleotide away, making a read error possible. The chain recombines TRBV7-9 with TRBJ2-7; D possibly corresponds to TRBD1 (6 bases). From germline, CDR1 is SEHNR and CDR2 FQNEAQ (reference sequence). The length of the CDR3 is 18 residues. The V end was cut by 2 bases, the J end by 2 bases, with 22 bases between. CDR3 DNA: TGTGCCAGCAGCTTAAGGGCCGTTCATCAGGGGAGAACCTACGAGCAGTACTTC. Translation gives CASSLRAVHQGRTYEQYF.

Remarks on this clonotype: The conserved final phenylalanine or tryptophan is absent from the CDR3, which likely points to a read error. V gene TRBV29-1 combines with J gene TRBJ2-1, with D perhaps TRBD2 (6 bases). Per germline, CDR1 SQVTM and CDR2 ANQGSEA. The CDR3 sequence is 14 residues long. In DNA form, the CDR3 reads TGCAGCGTTGAATCGGGGGACTCCTACCATGAGCAGTTCTCC. It yields the protein CSVESGDSYHEQFS.

As to this clonotype: At one boundary the junction diverges from the germline segment, which might be a read error. V and J are TRBV11-2 and TRBJ2-3; 7 bases line up with TRBD1. Germline CDR1 reads SGHAT; CDR2 reads FQNNGV. This CDR3 spans 14 amino acids. Here the CDR3 DNA reads TGTGCCAGCAGCTTAAATGCAGGGGGATATACGCTGTATTTT. It specifies CASSLNAGGYTLYF. Filled out from reference TRBV11-2 and TRBJ2-3, the complete variable domain reads EAGVAQSPRYKIIEKRQSVAFWCNPISGHATLYWYQQILGQGPKLLIQFQNNGVVDDSQLPKDRFSAERLKGVDSTLKIQPAKLEDSAVYLCASSLNAGGYTLYFGPGTRLTVL.

This clonotype was found once. This likely comes from a read error, as the CDR3 has no conserved phenylalanine or tryptophan at its end. The chain has TRBV6-1 and TRBJ2-5; D possibly corresponds to TRBD2 (5 bases). The CDR3 is 15 residues long. Germline V gives CDR1 MNHNS, CDR2 SASEGT. CDR3 sequence reads: CASSRTGRTQETQYL. The CDR3 DNA reads as TGTGCCAGCAGTAGGACTGGACGTACACAAGAGACTCAGTACTTA.

This clonotype appeared many times. The junction and the germline gene differ at one end; a read error may be behind it. The V call is TRBV7-9, the J call TRBJ2-4; D unresolved. In germline, CDR1 is SEHNR, CDR2 FQNEAQ (reference sequence). The CDR3 runs to 12 residues. DNA of the CDR3: TGTGCCAGCAGCTTAACGGCTGGAACGAGGATCTTC. The encoded protein is CASSLTAGTRIF.

The sample holds one count of this clonotype. One end of the junction varies from germline; a read error may be responsible. This chain links TRBV6-5 with TRBJ1-1, with D maybe TRBD1 (5 bases). Germline V gives CDR1 MNHEY, CDR2 SVGAGI. The CDR3 has 14 residues. In DNA, the CDR3 is TGTGCCTGCAGTTACTCTCGGGGCGACACTGAGGCTTTCTTT. Translating gives CACSYSRGDTEAFF.

This clonotype came up many times. The J gene is TRBJ2-5, the V gene TRBV24-1; a possible D gene is TRBD1 (5 bases). V was shortened by 1 base and J by 5 bases, with 10 bases between the two germline ends. CDR3 length equals 14 residues. Per the germline V gene, CDR1 is KGHDR and CDR2 is SFDVKD. CDR3 sequence: CATSDLDHRETQYF. CDR3 in DNA: TGTGCCACCAGTGATTTAGACCACAGGGAGACCCAGTACTTC.

Concerning this clonotype: A much more abundant neighbour one base away suggests this may be a read error. The chain combines TRBV28 with TRBJ2-7, with 8 bases lining up with TRBD2. CDR3 size: 14 residues. Per the germline V gene, CDR1 is MDHEN and CDR2 is SYDVKM. CDR3 sequence (DNA): TGTGCCAGCACCCTGCGGGGGGTTCGCTACGATCAGTACTTC. It is translated as CASTLRGVRYDQYF.

This clonotype was seen at least ten times. This chain uses TRBV7-9 with TRBJ2-7; D remains unclear. This CDR3 contains 12 residues. V was clipped by 5 bases and J by 0 bases, with 5 bases between them. Looked up from germline, CDR1 is SEHNR and CDR2 is FQNEAQ (reference sequence). The DNA of the CDR3 is TGTGCCAGCAGCCCCGGCTCCTACGAGCAGTACTTC. It yields the protein CASSPGSYEQYF.

Details on this clonotype: A clone one base away is much larger, so this may be a read error. The V gene is TRBV4-1, the J gene TRBJ2-1, with 9 bases matching TRBD2. Germline values: CDR1 MGHRA, CDR2 YSYEKL. This CDR3 is 17 amino acids long. The ends lost 1 base at V and 4 bases at J; junction bases unmatched: 8. CDR3 in DNA: TGCGCCAGCAGCCAAGGGGCCGTGACTAGCGGATACAATGAGCAGTTCTTC. Translation: CASSQGAVTSGYNEQFF.

A few counts support this clonotype. A clone one base away is much larger, so this may be a read error. The V call is TRBV4-1, the J call TRBJ2-1; D not certain. The germline gives CDR1 MGHRA, CDR2 YSYEKL. The CDR3 covers 13 residues. CDR3 amino acids: CASSPGEWDERFF. The CDR3 coding sequence is TGCGCCAGCAGCCCAGGCGAATGGGATGAGCGGTTCTTC.

This clonotype was detected many times. J is TRBJ2-2 and V is TRBV6-5; weak D call: TRBD1 (6 bases). Germline CDR1 and CDR2: MNHEY and SVGAGI. V was pared by 7 bases and J by 4 bases, with 16 bases between. The CDR3 runs to 15 residues. CDR3: CASNKIPDSTGELFF. CDR3 bases: TGTGCCAGCAATAAAATTCCGGACAGCACCGGGGAGCTGTTTTTT.

This clonotype occurred once. This chain joins TRBV6-6 and TRBJ2-5; 8 positions match TRBD1. CDR3 length equals 13 residues. CDR1 is MNHNY and CDR2 is SVGAGI in the germline V gene (reference sequence). The CDR3 reads CASSDRGRRTQYF. The CDR3 DNA sequence: TGTGCTAGTAGTGACAGGGGTCGAAGGACCCAGTACTTC.

In this sample, this clonotype turned up many times. CDR3 nucleotide sequence: TGTGCCAGCGGGATGAGGACAGAAAGAAACAATGAGCAGTTCTTC. It yields the protein CASGMRTERNNEQFF. The V and J genes are TRBV6-5 and TRBJ2-1; maybe TRBD1 (6 bases). The germline gives CDR1 MNHEY, CDR2 SVGAGI. The CDR3 consists of 15 residues. Deletions cut 8 bases from V and 5 bases from J, with 19 bases between.

This clonotype was detected ten times or more. The chain carries TRBV4-1 and TRBJ1-2; weak D call: TRBD1 (5 bases). CDR3 length: 11 amino acids. CDR1 is MGHRA, CDR2 YSYEKL, per germline. DNA for the CDR3: TGCCCCATTGAGCGGGGGTATGGCTACACCTTC. Translation gives CPIERGYGYTF.

For this clonotype: Because it lacks the conserved phenylalanine or tryptophan at the end, this CDR3 is likely a read error. V and J are TRBV29-1 and TRBJ2-1; 7 bases are shared with TRBD2. Germline V CDR1 and CDR2: SQVTM, ANQGSEA. The CDR3 has 13 amino acids. CDR3 DNA: TGCAGCGTTATGTGGGAGGGCCGGAATGAACAGTTCCTC. It yields the protein CSVMWEGRNEQFL.

The rearrangement uses TRBV11-2 and TRBJ2-7; D may be TRBD2 (6 bases). CDR1 SGHAT and CDR2 FQNNGV come from the germline V gene. The CDR3 covers 14 residues. CDR3 sequence reads: CASSPPGDSYGQYV. DNA for the CDR3: TGTGCCAGCAGCCCTCCCGGGGACTCCTACGGGCAGTACGTC.

This clonotype occurred once. This sequence may be a read error, since a much larger clone differs from it by one base. In DNA, the CDR3 is TGTGCCAGCAGTGGGGACAGGGAAGATAGCAATCAGCCCCAGTATTTT. It specifies CASSGDREDSNQPQYF. This chain connects TRBV28 to TRBJ1-5; 9 bases are a match to TRBD1. Matching the DNA end better, TRBJ2-3 makes the J call doubtful. CDR1 is MDHEN, CDR2 SYDVKM, per germline. The CDR3 has 16 amino acids.

In the case of this clonotype: As the CDR3 is not closed by the conserved phenylalanine or tryptophan, this likely results from a read error. This chain uses TRBV11-1 with TRBJ2-2, with 7 bases lining up with TRBD2. The CDR3 is 14 residues long. CDR1 is SGHAT and CDR2 is FQDESV in the germline V gene (reference sequence). The CDR3, as DNA: TGTGCCAACAGCTTGGGAGGGAAGATCGGGGAGCTGTTTTCT. This encodes CANSLGGKIGELFS.